This T cell receptor beta chain was sequenced during a study of T-cell reconstitution after alpha-beta-depleted transplantation in children. This clonotype was recorded at least ten times. Preparation of the TCRbeta library used unique molecular identifiers. TCRdb independently ran MiXCR on the PCR reads; one entry per CDR3 protein. The sample has just under 550,000 distinct CDR3 sequences; approximately 20% are singletons. The CDR3 has 16 amino acids. The V gene's germline CDR1 is SEHNR and CDR2 FQNEAQ (reference sequence). The trim removed 5 bases at V and 4 bases at J, leaving 5 bases unmatched. The TCR was taken from a human donor who donated a stem cell graft to a child with acute lymphoblastic leukemia. The chain combines TRBV7-9 with TRBJ2-1; 13 bases match TRBD2. Sequencing was performed on PBMCs from the stem cell graft donor, taken from the stem cell graft. The CDR3 reads CASSPGTSGVYNEQFF. The CDR3 nucleotides are TGTGCCAGCAGCCCTGGGACTAGCGGGGTATACAATGAGCAGTTCTTC.